The present TCR beta chain was sequenced within a study of OX40 agonist ivuxolimab in advanced cancers. At the level of the study: Ivuxolimab is an agonistic anti-OX40 (CD134) antibody, and patients were treated with it. Having had anti-PD-1, anti-PD-L1 or anti-CTLA-4 therapy before was allowed, and roughly 39% had some.

Sequenced by immunoSEQ multiplex PCR; TCRdb stores in-frame clones only, minus some. Altogether 55,000 to 70,000 clones are present, around 84% being singletons, with the ten largest covering over 4%. The CDR3 sequence is 15 residues long. The ends were cut back, 8 bases at V and 5 bases at J, with 22 bases in the middle. Germline V gene data show CDR1 as SGHVS and CDR2 as FNYEAQ. Overall study results and limits: Both CD4+ and CD8+ T cell populations in blood had undergone clonal expansion by week 6 at 0.1 to 3.0 mg/kg. The mean number of expanded clones was higher in CD8+ T cells than in CD4+.

Regarding this clone: Its antigen is still unknown.

V usage is TRBV7-6 and J usage is TRBJ2-7; D may correspond to TRBD1 or TRBD2 (6 bases each). The sequencing here drew on CD4+ or CD8+ T cells sorted from blood, taken in a trial of the OX40 agonist ivuxolimab. This sequence was found in an adult with an advanced solid tumor such as melanoma, head and neck, liver or kidney cancer. CDR3 loop: CASRPDLGGANEQYF. The DNA for the CDR3 is TGTGCCAGCCGCCCAGATTTGGGGGGCGCGAACGAGCAGTACTTC.